This is a list of T cell receptor beta chains from one sample in a study of cytomegalovirus exposure and HLA in healthy donors. Repertoires were generated with immunoSEQ multiplex PCR, while TCRdb's copy carries only in-frame clones and drops some. The table shows around 180,000 clones, with 80% occurring only once. Input material: PBMCs. These receptor sequences come from a man aged 25 to 40 in good health and CMV-seropositive. Both conserved end residues are part of each CDR3. Fields, in order: J gene, D gene, V gene, CDR3 protein. D genes are given only for firm matches.

>TRBJ2-7|TRBD1|TRBV4-2
CASSHDTGGYEQYF
>TRBJ2-3|TRBD2|TRBV5-1
CASSLARASGRTDTQYF
>TRBJ2-3|TRBD2|TRBV7-9
CSSSPSGGGGGGTQYF
>TRBJ2-1|TRBD2|TRBV7-3
CASSILAGGGNEQFF
>TRBJ1-6|NA|TRBV21-1
CASSPRGGFSPLHF
>TRBJ2-2|TRBD2|TRBV7-6
CASSATLGTSGGTTGELFF
>TRBJ1-1|NA|TRBV27
CASSGGNTEAFF
>TRBJ1-6|TRBD1|TRBV5-8
CASSSGQVNSPLHF
>TRBJ2-7|TRBD2|TRBV7-8
CASSSYVRTSGGDYEQYF
>TRBJ2-1|NA|TRBV7-9
CASSFRGALNEQFF
>TRBJ2-7|TRBD1|TRBV5-1
CASSLVQGSLAEQYF
>TRBJ1-2|NA|TRBV7-9
CSSAIETVNPPYGYTF
>TRBJ2-1|TRBD2|TRBV15
CATSREREGRNEQFF
>TRBJ2-7|TRBD2|TRBV5-1
CASSQRGQGSYEQYF
>TRBJ1-2|TRBD1|TRBV19
CASSGDRAGYTF
>TRBJ1-6|NA|TRBV6-6
CASSQTREGSPLHF
>TRBJ1-1|TRBD1|TRBV4-3
CASSHGLGQINTEAFF
>TRBJ2-2|TRBD2|TRBV10-3
CAISDRPAGGPDTGELFF
>TRBJ2-2|NA|TRBV7-3
CASEGGVPGELFF
>TRBJ1-1|NA|TRBV11-3
CASSLAADFEAFF
>TRBJ1-1|NA|TRBV7-9
CASSSFGARRVDKAFF
>TRBJ2-5|TRBD2|TRBV7-2
CASSLVVASGTLQETQYF
>TRBJ2-3|TRBD2|TRBV4-1
CASSQDSGGGWDTDTQYF
>TRBJ1-6|NA|TRBV7-6
CASSSRIEGSPLHF
>TRBJ2-1|TRBD1|TRBV7-8
CASSFWDSSYNEQFF
>TRBJ2-3|TRBD2|TRBV11-1
CASSGRADTQYF
>TRBJ2-2|NA|TRBV6-1
CASRLGANTGELFF
>TRBJ2-7|NA|TRBV28
CASRLPSSYEQYF
>TRBJ2-2|NA|TRBV7-9
CASSLVAGPFTGELFF
>TRBJ2-5|NA|TRBV7-2
CASSQKIALRETQYF
>TRBJ1-5|NA|TRBV19
CASSTIPGQPFKPQHF
>TRBJ2-2|TRBD2|TRBV10-3
CASSSGSTGELFF
>TRBJ1-4|TRBD1|TRBV5-4
CASSLSGTENEKLFF
>TRBJ2-7|TRBD1|TRBV11-3
CASSLDSGQGFYEQYF
>TRBJ1-1|TRBD1|TRBV19
CASDITTGGGSEAFF
>TRBJ2-1|TRBD1|TRBV5-5
CASSLSGGIYSNEQFF
>TRBJ2-7|NA|TRBV5-8
CASSRETYEQYF
>TRBJ2-7|TRBD1|TRBV7-2
CASSRQGAISYEQYF
>TRBJ2-7|TRBD1|TRBV7-8
CASSRVSGTGFEQYF
>TRBJ1-2|NA|TRBV7-9
CASSFGQGYGYTF
>TRBJ1-3|TRBD1|TRBV7-9
CASSFSGTASGNTIYF
>TRBJ2-5|TRBD1|TRBV10-2
CASRGDRIQETQYF
>TRBJ2-7|NA|TRBV7-9
CASSLVGRRIYEQYF